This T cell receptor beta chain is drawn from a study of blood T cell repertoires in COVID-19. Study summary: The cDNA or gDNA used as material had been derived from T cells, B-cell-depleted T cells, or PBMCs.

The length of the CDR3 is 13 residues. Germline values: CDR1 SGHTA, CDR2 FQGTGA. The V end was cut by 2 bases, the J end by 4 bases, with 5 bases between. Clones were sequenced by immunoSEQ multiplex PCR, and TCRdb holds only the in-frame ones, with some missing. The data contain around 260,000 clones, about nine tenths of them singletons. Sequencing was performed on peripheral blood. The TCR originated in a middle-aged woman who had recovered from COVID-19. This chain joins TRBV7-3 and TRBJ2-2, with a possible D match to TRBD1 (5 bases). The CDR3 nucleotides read TGTGCCAGCAGCTTAGGGGCCACCGGGGAGCTGTTTTTT. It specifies CASSLGATGELFF.